The entry that follows covers one T cell receptor (beta chain) sequence. The antigen this receptor binds is unknown. Base qualities are not recorded, but no much larger clone differs from it by a single base. Receptor libraries were prepared by PCR. TCRdb records Illumina HiSeq 2500 as the sequencer. Unique molecular identifiers were incorporated into TCR beta cDNA libraries to reduce PCR and sequencing biases. Roughly 500,000 cDNA molecules were obtained for every 1 to 10 million input T cells, so each molecule roughly corresponded to one T cell. Patient libraries were prepared and sequenced with the same protocol used for the earlier healthy control dataset. Within a given batch, samples were prepared together, multiplexed and sequenced on the same HiSeq lane. Under the source paper's analysis protocol: Raw barcoded reads were processed with MIGEC, discarding single-read molecular identifier groups before consensus assembly and CDR3 extraction. Clonotype tables were post-analysed with VDJtools, normalizing diversity by down-sampling all datasets to the smallest sample size. In repertoire overlap clustering, CDR3 amino acid sequences, but not nucleotide sequences, were matched to correct batch-related cross-sample contamination. TCRdb trimmed the raw reads at Q25, called clones with MiXCR and kept productive beta chains. Each CDR3 protein gets just one entry, which takes the most common genes and DNA from the rows behind it. The V and J calls, along with clone size, are taken from TCRdb and not from the paper's own processing. The sample table shows around 770,000 distinct CDR3 sequences, and more than 45% are seen once. The ten largest clonotypes hold roughly 4.5% of the sample.

Spanning cysteine to phenylalanine, the CDR3 consists of 17 amino acids. Just CDR3 DNA is preserved here, 51 bases in frame from base 1. V is clipped by 5 bases and J by 3 bases, and the sequence between their germline boundaries is 20 bases long. CDR1 and CDR2 are drawn from the germline V gene: SGHTA, FQGNSA. The data originate from a study of post-analysis software for immune sequencing data (dated by TCRdb to between 2014 and 2016). Regarding the study in general: The recorded disease courses included relapsing-remitting, secondary progressive and progressive-relapsing multiple sclerosis, and some patients had no subtype annotation. The patient repertoires were compared against more than 10 previously published healthy control repertoires obtained from donors aged 6 to 25 years. A subset of samples was prepared in parallel using single-end sample barcoding, then pooled and co-amplified after Illumina adapter ligation.

To demonstrate the VDJtools post-analysis software, the study profiled TCR beta repertoires from the peripheral blood of around 13 young patients with multiple sclerosis. The patients with multiple sclerosis were children and adolescents between 6 and 15 years of age. What the work shows at the level of the full study, not this receptor alone: Direct clustering with F measure showed strong co-clustering of samples prepared in the same batch, prompting a batch-effect correction. Patients showed significantly higher frequencies than controls for roughly five TRBV segments, among them TRBV5-6, TRBV5-1 and TRBV20-1. The multiple sclerosis patient group was slightly younger than the control group. Multiple sclerosis patients had significantly lower normalized Chao1 diversity than controls, a result that suggests substantial peripheral T-cell clonal expansion.

Here the chain combines TRBV7-2 and TRBJ2-1; 7 matching bases give a weak D call of TRBD1. Input material: blood. The clonotype comes from a girl aged 5-17 years with multiple sclerosis. The CDR3 reads CASSPREGAGGYNEQFF. The nucleotide sequence reads TGTGCCAGCAGCCCGAGAGAGGGGGCCGGGGGCTACAATGAGCAGTTCTTC.